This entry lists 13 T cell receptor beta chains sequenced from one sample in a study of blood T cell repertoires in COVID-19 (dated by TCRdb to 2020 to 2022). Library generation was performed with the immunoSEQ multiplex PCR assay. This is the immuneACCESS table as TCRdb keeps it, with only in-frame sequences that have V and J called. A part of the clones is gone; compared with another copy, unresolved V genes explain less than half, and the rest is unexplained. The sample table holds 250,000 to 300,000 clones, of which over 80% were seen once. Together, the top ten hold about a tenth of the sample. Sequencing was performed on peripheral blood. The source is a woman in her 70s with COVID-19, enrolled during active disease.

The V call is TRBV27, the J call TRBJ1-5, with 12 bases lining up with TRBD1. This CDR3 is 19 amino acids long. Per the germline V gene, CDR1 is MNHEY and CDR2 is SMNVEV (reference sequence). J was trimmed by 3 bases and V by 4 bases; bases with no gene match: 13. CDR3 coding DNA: TGTGCCAGCAGTTCTCGTTTCGCGGGACAGGGGGCGGTCAATCAGCCCCAGCATTTT. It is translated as CASSSRFAGQGAVNQPQHF.

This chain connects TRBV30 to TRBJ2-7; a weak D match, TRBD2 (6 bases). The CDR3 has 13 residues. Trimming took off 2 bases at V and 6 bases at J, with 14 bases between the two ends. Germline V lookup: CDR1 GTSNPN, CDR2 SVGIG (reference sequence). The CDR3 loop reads CAWSRNRGAEQYF. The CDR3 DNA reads TGTGCCTGGAGTAGGAACCGCGGGGCCGAGCAGTACTTC. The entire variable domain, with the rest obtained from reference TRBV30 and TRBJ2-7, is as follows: SQTIHQWPATLVQPVGSPLSLECTVEGTSNPNLYWYRQAAGRGLQLLFYSVGIGQISSEVPQNLSASRPQDRQFILSSKKLLLSDSGFYLCAWSRNRGAEQYFGPGTRLTVT.

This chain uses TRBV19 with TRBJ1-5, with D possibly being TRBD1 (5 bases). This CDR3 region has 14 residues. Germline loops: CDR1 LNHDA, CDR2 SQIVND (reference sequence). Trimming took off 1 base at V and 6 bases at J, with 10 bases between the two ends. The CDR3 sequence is CASSIGRGGQPQHF. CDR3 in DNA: TGTGCCAGTAGTATAGGGAGGGGAGGTCAGCCCCAGCATTTT.

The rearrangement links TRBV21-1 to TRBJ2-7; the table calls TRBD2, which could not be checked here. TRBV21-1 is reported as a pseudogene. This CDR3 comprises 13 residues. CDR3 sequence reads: CASSKRTVYEQYF. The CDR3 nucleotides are TGTGCCAGCAGCAAGAGAACGGTCTACGAGCAGTACTTC.

The CDR3 DNA follows: TGTGCCAGCAGTGAAGTCTCCTACTATGGCTACACCTTC. It codes for CASSEVSYYGYTF. V is TRBV2 and J is TRBJ1-2; D is unclear. The CDR3 has 13 amino acids. Germline V gene sequence: CDR1 SNHLY, CDR2 FYNNEI. V lost 1 base and J lost 3, with 6 bases in between.

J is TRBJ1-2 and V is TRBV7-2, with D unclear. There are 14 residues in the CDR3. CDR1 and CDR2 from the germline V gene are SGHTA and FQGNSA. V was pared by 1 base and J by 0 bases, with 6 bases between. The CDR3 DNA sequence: TGTGCCAGCAGCTTAGGATCGGCTAACTATGGCTACACCTTC. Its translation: CASSLGSANYGYTF.

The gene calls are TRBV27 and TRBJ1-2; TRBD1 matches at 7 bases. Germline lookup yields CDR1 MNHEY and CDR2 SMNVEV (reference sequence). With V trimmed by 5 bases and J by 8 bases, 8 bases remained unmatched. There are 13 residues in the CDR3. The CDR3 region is CASSLDRVGGYTF. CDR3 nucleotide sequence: TGTGCCAGCAGTCTCGACAGGGTTGGCGGCTACACCTTC.

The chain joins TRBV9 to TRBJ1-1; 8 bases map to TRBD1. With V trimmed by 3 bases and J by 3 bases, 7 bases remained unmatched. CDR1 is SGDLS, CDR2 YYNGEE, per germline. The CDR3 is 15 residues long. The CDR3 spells CASSAYKDRDTEAFF. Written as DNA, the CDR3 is TGTGCCAGCAGCGCGTACAAGGACAGGGACACTGAAGCTTTCTTT.

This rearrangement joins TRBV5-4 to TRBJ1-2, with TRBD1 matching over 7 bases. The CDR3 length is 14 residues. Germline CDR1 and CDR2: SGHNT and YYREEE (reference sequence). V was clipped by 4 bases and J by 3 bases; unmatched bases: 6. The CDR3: CASSGGQSHYGYTF. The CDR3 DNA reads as TGTGCCAGCAGCGGGGGACAGAGCCACTATGGCTACACCTTC.

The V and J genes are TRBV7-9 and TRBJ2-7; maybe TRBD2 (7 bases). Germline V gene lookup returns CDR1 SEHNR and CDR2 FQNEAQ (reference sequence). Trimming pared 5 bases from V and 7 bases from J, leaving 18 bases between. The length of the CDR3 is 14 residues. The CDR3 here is CASSPPRGGKEQYF. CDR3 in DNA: TGTGCCAGCAGCCCACCTAGGGGGGGAAAAGAGCAGTACTTC.

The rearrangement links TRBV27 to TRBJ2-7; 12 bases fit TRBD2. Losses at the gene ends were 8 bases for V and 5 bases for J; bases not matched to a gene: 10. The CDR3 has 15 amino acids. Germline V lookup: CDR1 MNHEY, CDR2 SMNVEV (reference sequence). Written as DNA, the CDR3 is TGTGCCAGCGGACTCCGACTAGCGGGAGTAAACGAGCAGTACTTC. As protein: CASGLRLAGVNEQYF.

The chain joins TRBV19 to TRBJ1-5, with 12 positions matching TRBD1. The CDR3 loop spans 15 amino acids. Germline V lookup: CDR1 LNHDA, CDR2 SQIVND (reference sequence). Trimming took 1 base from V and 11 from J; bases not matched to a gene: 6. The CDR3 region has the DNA TGTGCCAGTAGTATAGGGGACAGGGGGCCTTCGGCCCAGCATTTT. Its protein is CASSIGDRGPSAQHF.

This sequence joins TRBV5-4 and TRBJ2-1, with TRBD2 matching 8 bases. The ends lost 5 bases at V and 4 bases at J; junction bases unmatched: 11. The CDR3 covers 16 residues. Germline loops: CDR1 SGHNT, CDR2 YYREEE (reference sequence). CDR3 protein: CASSRGAGGKYNEQFF. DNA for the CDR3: TGTGCCAGCAGTCGGGGGGCGGGAGGAAAATACAATGAGCAGTTCTTC.